The present T cell receptor beta chain was sequenced within a study of blood T cell repertoires in COVID-19. Study at large: In each case, the material was cDNA or gDNA derived from T cells, B-cell-depleted T cells, or PBMCs.

The CDR3 sequence is 14 residues long. The germline V gene encodes CDR1 SGHDT and CDR2 YYEEEE. Trimming took 4 bases from V and 7 from J, leaving 17 bases between them. Source study methods: From reference gene primer amplification, estimates of nucleated cell counts were derived. Profiling relied on immunoSEQ multiplex PCR, and the TCRdb table lists in-frame clones only, not all of them. The D gene and trimming were derived from the DNA, and the V and J assignments and clone size from that table. The repertoire holds 200,000 to 250,000 clones, with roughly four fifths as singletons. A few counts support this clone.

J is TRBJ1-2 and V is TRBV5-6, with a possible D match to TRBD1 (5 bases). Sequencing was performed on peripheral blood. The receptor's source is a woman younger than 45 who had recovered from COVID-19. The CDR3 DNA reads TGTGCCAGCAGCCGAACCGGGGGTAGGGGTGGCTACACCTTC. Protein product: CASSRTGGRGGYTF.